A selection of T cell receptor beta chains follows, all from one sample in a study of T-cell reconstitution after alpha-beta-depleted transplantation in children. TCRdb used MiXCR to reprocess the PCR reads, holding one entry per CDR3 protein. The sample holds almost 250,000 distinct CDR3 sequences, about 25% seen once. The material sequenced was PBMCs, taken before TCRalphabeta/CD19-depleted stem cell transplant. The receptors were sampled from a girl aged 2-10 years with Fanconi anemia, due to receive a stem cell transplant. Each CDR3 is given with its conserved first and last residue. Fields, in order: J gene, D gene, clone size, V gene, CDR3 protein, CDR3 DNA. The D gene is left open where the match is weak. Clone size appears in some rows only: once, few, many, or a class for an expanded clone.

j_gene: TRBJ2-7
d_gene: NA
abundance: few
v_gene: TRBV18
CDR3aa: CASSDLFTFGEQYF
CDR3nt: TGTGCCAGCTCAGACTTGTTTACCTTTGGCGAGCAGTACTTC

j_gene: TRBJ1-1
d_gene: NA
abundance: once
v_gene: TRBV4-2
CDR3aa: CASSQEGAAYTEAFF
CDR3nt: TGTGCCAGCAGCCAAGAGGGGGCAGCTTACACTGAAGCTTTCTTT

j_gene: TRBJ2-7
d_gene: NA
abundance: many
v_gene: TRBV25-1
CDR3aa: CASSPIPGYLSEQYF
CDR3nt: TGTGCCAGCAGTCCCATACCGGGTTATCTTTCCGAGCAGTACTTC

j_gene: TRBJ2-4
d_gene: TRBD1
abundance: NA
v_gene: TRBV20-1
CDR3aa: CSAVGQGWAKNIQYF
CDR3nt: TGCAGTGCTGTCGGACAGGGGTGGGCCAAAAACATTCAGTACTTC

j_gene: TRBJ2-7
d_gene: NA
abundance: NA
v_gene: TRBV18
CDR3aa: CASSPVLGISYEQYF
CDR3nt: TGTGCCAGCTCACCAGTTTTGGGCATTTCCTACGAGCAGTACTTC

j_gene: TRBJ1-1
d_gene: NA
abundance: NA
v_gene: TRBV7-3
CDR3aa: CASGDSEAAFF
CDR3nt: TGTGCCAGCGGAGACAGCGAGGCAGCTTTCTTT

j_gene: TRBJ2-1
d_gene: TRBD2
abundance: few
v_gene: TRBV7-6
CDR3aa: CASSPGGGPYNEQFF
CDR3nt: TGTGCCAGCAGCCCGGGCGGGGGGCCGTACAATGAGCAGTTCTTC

j_gene: TRBJ2-7
d_gene: NA
abundance: many
v_gene: TRBV29-1
CDR3aa: CSVVQTTSYEQYF
CDR3nt: TGCAGCGTCGTCCAGACTACATCCTACGAGCAGTACTTC

j_gene: TRBJ2-2
d_gene: NA
abundance: NA
v_gene: TRBV29-1
CDR3aa: CSGELGQGEAYDGELFF
CDR3nt: TGCAGCGGGGAATTAGGGCAGGGTGAAGCGTACGACGGGGAGCTGTTTTTT

j_gene: TRBJ2-1
d_gene: NA
abundance: NA
v_gene: TRBV6-2/TRBV6-3
CDR3aa: CASNPGGYNEQFF
CDR3nt: TGTGCCAGCAATCCCGGAGGCTACAATGAGCAGTTCTTC

j_gene: TRBJ2-5
d_gene: NA
abundance: NA
v_gene: TRBV20-1
CDR3aa: CSARTIQETQYF
CDR3nt: TGCAGTGCGAGGACTATCCAAGAGACCCAGTACTTC

j_gene: TRBJ2-5
d_gene: TRBD2
abundance: many
v_gene: TRBV20-1
CDR3aa: CSARDARLADQETQYF
CDR3nt: TGCAGTGCTAGAGATGCTCGCCTAGCGGACCAAGAGACCCAGTACTTC

j_gene: TRBJ2-1
d_gene: NA
abundance: many
v_gene: TRBV6-5
CDR3aa: CATSIGGSYNEQFF
CDR3nt: TGTGCCACCAGCATTGGTGGCTCCTACAATGAGCAGTTCTTC

j_gene: TRBJ1-2
d_gene: NA
abundance: few
v_gene: TRBV21-1
CDR3aa: CASSKEGQRYGYTF
CDR3nt: TGTGCCAGCAGCAAAGAGGGCCAGAGATATGGCTACACCTTC

j_gene: TRBJ2-3
d_gene: NA
abundance: NA
v_gene: TRBV14
CDR3aa: CAGSQDHYGTQYF
CDR3nt: TGTGCCGGCAGCCAAGATCATTACGGCACGCAGTATTTT

j_gene: TRBJ2-1
d_gene: TRBD1
abundance: NA
v_gene: TRBV28
CDR3aa: CASSFWDGTGVYNEQFF
CDR3nt: TGTGCCAGCAGTTTCTGGGACGGGACAGGGGTTTACAATGAGCAGTTCTTC

j_gene: TRBJ2-7
d_gene: NA
abundance: many
v_gene: TRBV20-1
CDR3aa: CSASLTSNSF
CDR3nt: TGCAGTGCTAGCCTCACTAGCAACTCCTTC

j_gene: TRBJ2-5
d_gene: NA
abundance: few
v_gene: TRBV10-1
CDR3aa: CASSYEGAETQYF
CDR3nt: TGCGCCAGCAGTTACGAGGGAGCGGAGACCCAGTACTTC

j_gene: TRBJ2-7
d_gene: TRBD1
abundance: many
v_gene: TRBV7-2
CDR3aa: CASSLSPGGYEQYF
CDR3nt: TGTGCCAGCAGCTTATCGCCAGGGGGATACGAGCAGTACTTC

j_gene: TRBJ2-7
d_gene: TRBD1
abundance: many
v_gene: TRBV28
CDR3aa: CASSHRDRLTYEQYF
CDR3nt: TGTGCCAGCAGTCACCGGGACAGACTCACCTACGAGCAGTACTTC

j_gene: TRBJ2-7
d_gene: TRBD2
abundance: few
v_gene: TRBV29-1
CDR3aa: CSVKTSGRSRAYEQYF
CDR3nt: TGCAGCGTTAAAACTAGCGGGAGGTCGCGGGCCTACGAGCAGTACTTC

j_gene: TRBJ2-7
d_gene: NA
abundance: few
v_gene: TRBV12-3/TRBV12-4
CDR3aa: CASSLLAVFHEQYF
CDR3nt: TGTGCCAGCAGTTTATTAGCAGTCTTCCACGAGCAGTACTTC

j_gene: TRBJ2-3
d_gene: TRBD2
abundance: few
v_gene: TRBV9
CDR3aa: CASSVDPSGGVTDTQYF
CDR3nt: TGTGCCAGCAGCGTAGATCCTAGCGGGGGGGTCACAGATACGCAGTATTTT

j_gene: TRBJ1-5
d_gene: NA
abundance: NA
v_gene: TRBV25-1
CDR3aa: CASSEYASNQPQHF
CDR3nt: TGTGCCAGCAGTGAATACGCGAGCAATCAGCCCCAGCATTTT

j_gene: TRBJ2-7
d_gene: NA
abundance: many
v_gene: TRBV20-1
CDR3aa: CSASDSYEQYF
CDR3nt: TGCAGTGCTAGCGACAGCTACGAGCAGTACTTC

j_gene: TRBJ2-3
d_gene: NA
abundance: few
v_gene: TRBV21-1
CDR3aa: CACRSGRRSTDTQYF
CDR3nt: TGTGCCTGCCGAAGCGGGAGGCGAAGCACAGATACGCAGTATTTT

j_gene: TRBJ2-5
d_gene: NA
abundance: NA
v_gene: TRBV5-1
CDR3aa: CASSYLSTQEETQYF
CDR3nt: TGCGCCAGCAGCTATCTATCGACTCAAGAAGAGACCCAGTACTTC

j_gene: TRBJ1-5
d_gene: NA
abundance: once
v_gene: TRBV20-1
CDR3aa: CSASDQGTNQPQHF
CDR3nt: TGCAGTGCTAGTGACCAGGGAACTAATCAGCCCCAGCATTTT

j_gene: TRBJ2-1
d_gene: TRBD2
abundance: NA
v_gene: TRBV6-2/TRBV6-3
CDR3aa: CASSYGTSGSYNEQFF
CDR3nt: TGTGCCAGCAGTTACGGGACTAGCGGCTCCTACAATGAGCAGTTCTTC

j_gene: TRBJ2-2
d_gene: NA
abundance: NA
v_gene: TRBV11-2
CDR3aa: CASSFNSNTGELFF
CDR3nt: TGTGCCAGCAGCTTCAACTCGAACACCGGGGAGCTGTTTTTT

j_gene: TRBJ2-1
d_gene: NA
abundance: NA
v_gene: TRBV24-1
CDR3aa: CATSPTGQGNEQFF
CDR3nt: TGTGCCACCAGTCCGACAGGACAAGGCAATGAGCAGTTCTTC

j_gene: TRBJ2-7
d_gene: NA
abundance: NA
v_gene: TRBV2
CDR3aa: CASSGYGRSGSEQYF
CDR3nt: TGTGCCAGCAGTGGGTACGGCAGAAGTGGCTCCGAGCAGTACTTC

j_gene: TRBJ1-2
d_gene: TRBD1
abundance: few
v_gene: TRBV29-1
CDR3aa: CSVEGTGTGIYGYTF
CDR3nt: TGCAGCGTTGAGGGGACCGGGACAGGCATCTATGGCTACACCTTC

j_gene: TRBJ2-3
d_gene: NA
abundance: many
v_gene: TRBV29-1
CDR3aa: CSVETGEGTDTQYF
CDR3nt: TGCAGCGTTGAAACAGGGGAGGGGACAGATACGCAGTATTTT

j_gene: TRBJ2-5
d_gene: TRBD1
abundance: NA
v_gene: TRBV20-1
CDR3aa: CSARSTGGGETQYF
CDR3nt: TGCAGTGCTAGATCAACAGGGGGTGGAGAGACCCAGTACTTC

j_gene: TRBJ2-1
d_gene: TRBD2
abundance: few
v_gene: TRBV20-1
CDR3aa: CSARDVRGIYNEQFF
CDR3nt: TGCAGTGCTAGAGATGTGCGGGGGATCTACAATGAGCAGTTCTTC

j_gene: TRBJ2-1
d_gene: TRBD2
abundance: NA
v_gene: TRBV3-1
CDR3aa: CASSNRTSGSYNEQFF
CDR3nt: TGTGCCAGCAGCAATAGGACTAGCGGGAGTTACAATGAGCAGTTCTTC

j_gene: TRBJ2-1
d_gene: NA
abundance: few
v_gene: TRBV6-5
CDR3aa: CASSYNSGSGNEQFF
CDR3nt: TGTGCCAGCAGTTACAACTCAGGTTCGGGCAATGAGCAGTTCTTC

j_gene: TRBJ2-4
d_gene: NA
abundance: many
v_gene: TRBV20-1
CDR3aa: CSARDPPQSLQYF
CDR3nt: TGCAGTGCTAGAGATCCCCCCCAGAGCCTTCAGTACTTC

j_gene: TRBJ2-5
d_gene: TRBD1
abundance: once
v_gene: TRBV20-1
CDR3aa: CSAQRTGSESETQYF
CDR3nt: TGCAGTGCCCAACGGACAGGGTCAGAATCGGAGACCCAGTACTTC

j_gene: TRBJ1-2
d_gene: NA
abundance: NA
v_gene: TRBV20-1
CDR3aa: CSAKTTWTQQPNYGYTF
CDR3nt: TGCAGTGCTAAAACGACATGGACACAGCAACCTAACTATGGCTACACCTTC